Below, 7 T cell receptor beta chains from the same sample are listed, as sequenced in a study of PD-1 blockade in classical Hodgkin lymphoma. Produced via immunoSEQ multiplex PCR; TCRdb's table is partial and in-frame only. The table lists about 89,000 clones, 90% of them singletons, with approximately 3% in the top ten. Time point of the sample: cycle 4 day 1 (C4D1), after less than seven weeks of nivolumab. Each of the patients experienced relapse following autologous stem cell transplantation, and their brentuximab vedotin exposure differed. The material was peripheral blood mononuclear cells (PBMCs), obtained before the fourth cycle of nivolumab. These receptors were taken from a human donor with classical Hodgkin lymphoma.

This clone has just one count. The V and J genes are TRBV20-1 and TRBJ2-5; D ambiguous. With 3 bases removed from V and 5 bases from J, the gap between germline ends came to 7 bases. Germline assignment: CDR1 DFQATT and CDR2 SNEGSKA (reference sequence). This CDR3 region has 11 residues. CDR3 protein: CSASRSETQYF. The DNA of the CDR3 is TGCAGTGCTAGTAGGTCGGAGACCCAGTACTTC.

V gene TRBV6-5 combines with J gene TRBJ2-7; unclear D gene. This CDR3 spans 15 amino acids. Germline CDR1 MNHEY, CDR2 SVGAGI. V dropped 6 bases and J dropped 1 base, with 16 bases sitting between them. CDR3 residues: CASSPRSVVSYEQYF. CDR3 nucleotides: TGTGCCAGCAGCCCCCGCAGTGTCGTATCCTACGAGCAGTACTTC.

V is TRBV6-6 and J is TRBJ1-3, with TRBD1 identical over 7 bases. Trimming removed 6 bases from V and 8 bases from J; junction bases left unmatched: 7. The germline V gene encodes CDR1 MNHNY and CDR2 SVGAGI (reference sequence). The CDR3 has 13 amino acids. CDR3 coding DNA: TGTGCCAGCAGGACAGGGTGGGAGGACACCATATATTTT. Translating it yields CASRTGWEDTIYF.

The chain uses TRBV4-1 and TRBJ2-7, with D perhaps TRBD1 (5 bases). Germline V gene data show CDR1 as MGHRA and CDR2 as YSYEKL. V was shortened by 0 bases and J by 0 bases, with 12 bases between the two germline ends. CDR3 size: 16 residues. This CDR3 reads CASSQDQAGISYEQYF. The CDR3 coding sequence is TGCGCCAGCAGCCAAGATCAGGCAGGGATCTCCTACGAGCAGTACTTC.

This clone was found once. The CDR3 nucleotides are TGTGCCACCCTCCGGGAGGACAGGGATGCAACGCAGTTCTTC. This sequence encodes CATLREDRDATQFF. This sequence joins TRBV25-1 and TRBJ2-1; maybe TRBD1 (8 bases). V lost 10 bases to trimming and J lost 12 bases, with 25 bases between them. The V gene's germline CDR1 is MGHDK and CDR2 SYGVNS. This CDR3 comprises 14 residues. The full variable domain, with the rest looked up from reference TRBV25-1 and TRBJ2-1, is EADIYQTPRYLVIGTGKKITLECSQTMGHDKMYWYQQDPGMELHLIHYSYGVNSTEKGDLSSESTVSRIRTEHFPLTLESARPSHTSQYLCATLREDRDATQFFGPGTRLTVL.

J is TRBJ1-6 and V is TRBV19; D unresolved. This CDR3 region has 15 residues. V was cut by 1 base and J by 8 bases, with 12 bases left in between. Germline CDR1 and CDR2: LNHDA and SQIVND (reference sequence). Here the CDR3 reads CASSIGGFADSPLHF. CDR3 DNA sequence: TGTGCCAGTAGTATAGGGGGATTCGCGGATTCACCCCTCCACTTT.

The chain joins TRBV5-5 to TRBJ2-1; D may be TRBD1 (5 bases). CDR1 and CDR2 (germline): SGHKS, YYEKEE (reference sequence). The CDR3 contains 15 residues. V was trimmed by 4 bases and J by 4 bases, leaving 15 bases between them. The CDR3 bases are TGTGCCAGCAGCGCCGATCCAGGGTTATACAATGAGCAGTTCTTC. The encoded protein is CASSADPGLYNEQFF. The entire variable domain, with the rest obtained from reference TRBV5-5 and TRBJ2-1, is as follows: DAGVTQSPTHLIKTRGQQVTLRCSPISGHKSVSWYQQVLGQGPQFIFQYYEKEERGRGNFPDRFSARQFPNYSSELNVNALLLGDSALYLCASSADPGLYNEQFFGPGTRLTVL.